This T cell receptor beta chain emerged from a study of T cells after yellow fever vaccination. Study-level background: Fractions containing few cells were prepared with SMART-Seq v4 Ultra Low Input.

General observations from the study: Clones that expanded after primary vaccination mostly reappeared after the booster (roughly 96% CD4, approximately 87% CD8).

As for this clonotype: Its antigen is undetermined.

TCRdb redid the calling of the 5' RACE reads with MiXCR, one entry per CDR3 protein. The table has some 220,000 distinct CDR3 sequences, under 3.5% seen once; the top ten hold approximately 3%. The CDR3 has 13 residues. V gave up 7 bases and J gave up 0 bases, with 9 bases separating them. CDR1 SNHLY and CDR2 FYNNEI come from the germline V gene. The V call is TRBV2, the J call TRBJ2-5; D is uncertain. The origin of this receptor is a man between 18 and 29 years old who received the YFV17D yellow fever vaccine. The material was CD4+ T cells sorted from PBMCs, obtained 10 days after the yellow fever booster vaccination. In DNA, the CDR3 is TGTGCCAGCAATAGACCAAACCAAGAGACCCAGTACTTC. Translating it yields CASNRPNQETQYF.